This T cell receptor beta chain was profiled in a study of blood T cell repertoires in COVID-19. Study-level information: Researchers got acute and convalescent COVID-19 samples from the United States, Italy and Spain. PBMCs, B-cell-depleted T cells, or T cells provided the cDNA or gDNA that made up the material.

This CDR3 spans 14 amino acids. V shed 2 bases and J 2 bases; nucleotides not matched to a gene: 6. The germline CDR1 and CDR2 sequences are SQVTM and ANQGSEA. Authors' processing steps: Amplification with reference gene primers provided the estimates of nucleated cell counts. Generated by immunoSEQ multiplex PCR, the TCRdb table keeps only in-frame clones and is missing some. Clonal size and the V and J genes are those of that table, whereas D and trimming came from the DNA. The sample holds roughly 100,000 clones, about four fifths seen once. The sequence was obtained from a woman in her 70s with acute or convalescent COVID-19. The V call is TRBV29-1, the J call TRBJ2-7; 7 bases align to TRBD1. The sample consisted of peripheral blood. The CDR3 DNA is TGCAGCGTTGAATTCCCGGGACAGACCTACGAGCAGTACTTC. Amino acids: CSVEFPGQTYEQYF.